The T cell receptor (beta chain) described here comes from a study of blood T cells in healthy people across ages. Whole-study results and caveats: It was found that TCR beta diversity correlated strongly with the percentage of naive T cells.

The CDR3 length is 15 residues. From germline, CDR1 is SGHRS and CDR2 YFSETQ. The V segment lost 4 bases and the J segment 3 bases; nucleotides outside the gene matches: 7. A second 7 to 11 cycle PCR used barcoded and J-beta primers. TCRdb independently ran MiXCR on the 5' RACE reads; one entry per CDR3 protein. The data contain roughly 1.9 million distinct CDR3 sequences, around 40% of them singletons. This clonotype has a handful of counts. Its target is unknown. The sequence was obtained from a human donor in good health. What was sequenced was blood. The chain couples TRBV5-1 to TRBJ1-1; TRBD1 aligns across 9 bases. CDR3 sequence: CASSVPGQGYTEAFF. CDR3 bases: TGCGCCAGCAGCGTCCCGGGACAGGGTTACACTGAAGCTTTCTTT.